In this sample, the clone carrying this TCR beta chain turned up many times. What it binds is unknown. HTBI primers from iRepertoire and Arm-PCR of CDR3 regions yielded the TCR beta libraries. From the multiplex PCR reads, TCRdb called clonotypes with MiXCR, one entry per CDR3 protein. Here the sample spans about 470,000 distinct CDR3 sequences, around 15% being singletons. These data come from a study of regulatory T cells in long-lasting Graves disease. Study-level points and caveats: Persistent disease preferred TRBV28, TRBJ1-2 and TRBJ2-5. Patients whose Graves' disease persisted exhibited lower TCR diversity than those newly diagnosed.

Time point meaning: newly diagnosed GD, antithyroid drugs for less than 3 months. Following extraction of RNA from PBMCs, that RNA was used to make the TCR library. The germline V gene encodes CDR1 KGHSH and CDR2 LQKENI. The CDR3 loop spans 14 amino acids. Trimming removed 3 bases from V and 6 bases from J; junction bases left unmatched: 8. The same data also contributed to another study, on T cells in Graves' hyperthyroidism and ophthalmopathy. From that second work: Used for diagnoses were clinical symptoms, serum thyroxine and TRAb, thyroid ultrasound and orbital computed tomography. Most clonotypes expanded in thyroid above 0.001 were likewise present in blood.

The chain uses TRBV18 and TRBJ2-7; 7 bases map to TRBD1. The sequence was obtained from a man aged 40-50 years with Graves disease. This sample comprised peripheral blood mononuclear cells (PBMCs), obtained at new diagnosis, from a patient treated with antithyroid drugs. The CDR3 here is CASSPPTGDPEQYF. CDR3 DNA: TGTGCCAGCTCACCGCCTACAGGGGATCCCGAGCAGTACTTC.